This passage covers 26 T cell receptor beta chains from one sample sequenced in a study of blood T cells in healthy people across ages. Primers used in a second PCR of roughly 6 to 12 cycles were a sample-barcoded 5' primer and a J-beta primer mix. MiXCR, applied by TCRdb to the 5' RACE reads, yields one record per CDR3 protein. Of over 750,000 distinct CDR3 sequences listed, 25% were seen once; the top ten hold 9.4%. This sample also appeared in a second study, on T cells of mothers and their children.

The sample consisted of blood. The receptors originated from a boy younger than 18 in good health.

The gene calls are TRBV18 and TRBJ2-7; D is ambiguous. The CDR3 has 14 residues. CDR1 is KGHSH, CDR2 LQKENI, per germline. V gave up 1 base and J gave up 2 bases, with 9 bases separating them. CDR3 residues: CASSPLGQTYEQYF. Here the CDR3 DNA reads TGTGCCAGCTCACCACTAGGGCAGACCTACGAGCAGTACTTC.

J is TRBJ2-4 and V is TRBV20-1; TRBD2 agrees at 7 bases. The CDR3 sequence is 17 residues long. CDR1 and CDR2 from the germline V gene are DFQATT and SNEGSKA (reference sequence). The J segment lost 0 bases and the V segment lost 3 bases, leaving 11 bases of the junction unmatched. The CDR3 protein is CSARVSGGGLAKNIQYF. The CDR3, as DNA: TGCAGTGCTAGGGTTTCTGGGGGGGGTTTAGCCAAAAACATTCAGTACTTC.

In its sample, this clonotype was seen many times. The chain is built from TRBV9 and TRBJ2-5; D may be TRBD1 (6 bases). Germline-derived CDR1 and CDR2 are SGDLS and YYNGEE. The CDR3 loop spans 13 amino acids. V was pared by 3 bases and J by 2 bases, with 8 bases between. CDR3: CASSARGQETQYF. The CDR3 nucleotides read TGTGCCAGCAGCGCAAGGGGGCAAGAGACCCAGTACTTC.

This clonotype has a handful of counts. The chain has TRBV5-8 and TRBJ2-5; no clear D. The CDR3 spans 14 residues. Trimming shortened V by 1 base and J by 4 bases, and 11 bases separated the two germline ends. The germline gives CDR1 SGHTS, CDR2 YDEGEE. The CDR3 loop reads CASSLMRPGETQYF. The DNA for the CDR3 is TGTGCCAGCAGCTTGATGAGGCCGGGAGAGACCCAGTACTTC.

J is TRBJ2-7 and V is TRBV7-9; no clear D. CDR1 is SEHNR, CDR2 FQNEAQ, per germline (reference sequence). With 6 bases removed from V and 4 bases from J, the gap between germline ends came to 16 bases. This CDR3 region has 14 residues. For the CDR3, the DNA is TGTGCCAGCAGGCCCGTCCCGGACCGGTACGAGCAGTACTTC. As protein: CASRPVPDRYEQYF.

This clonotype was counted ten times or more. The chain has TRBV7-9 and TRBJ2-5, with no clear D. The V gene's germline CDR1 is SEHNR and CDR2 FQNEAQ (reference sequence). This CDR3 has 13 amino acids. V was cut by 1 base and J by 7 bases, with 10 bases left in between. The CDR3 bases are TGTGCCAGCAGCTTAGATGTAGGGATGACCCAGTACTTC. Translation: CASSLDVGMTQYF.

This clonotype has only a few counts. The gene calls are TRBV7-2 and TRBJ1-1; D unresolved. CDR1 SGHTA and CDR2 FQGNSA come from the germline V gene. V was trimmed by 5 bases and J by 1 base, leaving 20 bases between them. The CDR3 extends over 17 amino acids. The CDR3 reads CASSAQPGSFGNTEAFF. In nucleotides, the CDR3 is TGTGCCAGCAGCGCACAACCGGGGAGTTTCGGGAACACTGAAGCTTTCTTT.

The rearrangement uses TRBV20-1 and TRBJ2-5, with D tentatively TRBD2 (6 bases). The J call may be in error: the DNA end matches TRBJ2-7 better. The CDR3 has 12 residues. CDR1 DFQATT and CDR2 SNEGSKA come from the germline V gene (reference sequence). The CDR3 region is CSARGSGDEQYF. CDR3 DNA sequence: TGCAGTGCTAGAGGATCGGGAGACGAGCAGTACTTC.

This clonotype has a handful of counts. The J gene is TRBJ1-4, the V gene TRBV20-1; the D gene is possibly TRBD1 (5 bases). Looked up from germline, CDR1 is DFQATT and CDR2 is SNEGSKA (reference sequence). The CDR3 has 14 amino acids. V lost 8 bases, J lost 8 bases, and 21 bases lay in between. The CDR3 is CSPTTAGGGEKLFF. Written as DNA, the CDR3 is TGCAGTCCCACGACGGCCGGCGGGGGGGAAAAACTGTTTTTT.

Note on this clonotype: A read error may account for a junction end that differs from germline. This chain uses TRBV7-8 with TRBJ2-5; no definite D call. The J call may be incorrect, as the DNA end agrees better with TRBJ2-7. Germline V gene lookup returns CDR1 SGHVS and CDR2 FQNEAQ. This CDR3 spans 12 amino acids. CDR3 nucleotides: TGTGCCGGCAGCTTAGCAGGCTACGAGCAGTACTTC. Its translation is CAGSLAGYEQYF.

V is TRBV11-2 and J is TRBJ2-1; D unresolved. The V gene's germline CDR1 is SGHAT and CDR2 FQNNGV. V lost 2 bases to trimming and J lost 9 bases, with 8 bases between them. The CDR3 has 12 residues. The CDR3 spells CASSLQVPEQFF. The CDR3 bases are TGTGCCAGCAGCTTACAGGTCCCTGAGCAGTTCTTC.

This chain links TRBV6-1 with TRBJ1-3, with TRBD1 as a possible D gene (6 bases). Germline assignment: CDR1 MNHNS and CDR2 SASEGT. With 5 bases removed from V and 5 bases from J, the gap between germline ends came to 19 bases. The length of the CDR3 is 16 residues. CDR3 in amino acids: CASSLGGAVNRNTIYF. DNA of the CDR3: TGTGCCAGCAGTCTTGGGGGGGCCGTCAATAGAAACACCATATATTTT.

This clonotype has a handful of counts. The chain recombines TRBV11-3 with TRBJ2-2; TRBD2 matches 8 bases. The length of the CDR3 is 15 residues. J was trimmed by 1 base and V by 6 bases; bases with no gene match: 4. Germline V gene lookup returns CDR1 SGHNT and CDR2 YENEEA. The CDR3 nucleotides read TGTGCCAGCAGTCACGGGGGGGTGAACACCGGGGAGCTGTTTTTT. This gives the protein CASSHGGVNTGELFF.

This clonotype appeared a few times. The rearrangement uses TRBV4-1 and TRBJ2-5; TRBD2 is a possible D gene (6 bases). With 0 bases removed from V and 1 base from J, the gap between germline ends came to 12 bases. The CDR3 is 16 amino acids. Germline assignment: CDR1 MGHRA and CDR2 YSYEKL. The CDR3 nucleotides are TGCGCCAGCAGCCAAGAGACCCTAGCGTCCCAAGAGACCCAGTACTTC. Translating it yields CASSQETLASQETQYF.

V usage is TRBV6-5 and J usage is TRBJ1-5; possible D gene TRBD1, 5 bases. CDR3 size: 14 residues. The germline V gene encodes CDR1 MNHEY and CDR2 SVGAGI. Trimming removed 6 bases at V and 6 bases at J, with 15 bases between. The CDR3 is CASSPWGAGQPQHF. CDR3 in DNA: TGTGCCAGCAGCCCCTGGGGCGCCGGTCAGCCCCAGCATTTT.

The chain links TRBV3-1 to TRBJ2-7, with a tentative D call TRBD1 (5 bases). Germline CDR1 and CDR2: LGHDT and YNNKEL (reference sequence). The CDR3 extends over 15 amino acids. V shed 0 bases and J shed 4 bases, with 13 bases lying between them. The CDR3 here is CASSQDGDSQYEQYF. The CDR3 DNA reads TGTGCCAGCAGCCAAGATGGCGACAGCCAATACGAGCAGTACTTC.

This sequence joins TRBV6-2 or TRBV6-3 and TRBJ1-2; TRBD1 might be the D (6 bases). V lost 7 bases and J lost 4, with 13 bases in between. The CDR3 sequence is 13 residues long. Looked up from germline, CDR1 is MNHEY and CDR2 is SVGEGT. The CDR3 is CASNDRGIYGYTF. The CDR3 DNA reads TGTGCCAGCAACGATAGGGGGATCTATGGCTACACCTTC.

This clonotype was counted a few times. V and J are TRBV3-1 and TRBJ1-1; 8 positions match TRBD1. Germline V gene lookup returns CDR1 LGHDT and CDR2 YNNKEL (reference sequence). With 4 bases clipped from V and 9 bases from J, the junction kept 10 bases outside the gene matches. CDR3 size: 14 residues. CDR3 nucleotide sequence: TGTGCCAGCAGCCTGGGACAGGATAGTACTAAAGCTTTCTTT. Protein: CASSLGQDSTKAFF.

The rearrangement uses TRBV5-1 and TRBJ2-3; D not certain. Germline CDR1 and CDR2: SGHRS and YFSETQ. The CDR3 consists of 15 residues. Trimming left V 0 bases short and J 2 bases short, with 10 bases between. CDR3 in amino acids: CASSLDLALTDTQYF. CDR3 DNA sequence: TGCGCCAGCAGCTTGGACCTCGCTCTCACAGATACGCAGTATTTT. Full variable domain (outside the CDR3, taken from reference TRBV5-1 and TRBJ2-3): KAGVTQTPRYLIKTRGQQVTLSCSPISGHRSVSWYQQTPGQGLQFLFEYFSETQRNKGNFPGRFSGRQFSNSRSEMNVSTLELGDSALYLCASSLDLALTDTQYFGPGTRLTVL.

This clonotype occurred a few times. This chain uses TRBV7-6 with TRBJ2-1; D may be TRBD2 (6 bases). CDR3 length equals 14 residues. V was clipped by 1 base and J by 8 bases, with 12 bases between them. The V gene's germline CDR1 is SGHVS and CDR2 FNYEAQ. CDR3 residues: CASSLVPGTDEQFF. The DNA for the CDR3 is TGTGCCAGCAGCTTAGTCCCAGGGACTGATGAGCAGTTCTTC.

V and J are TRBV29-1 and TRBJ1-2, with 7 positions matching TRBD1. The CDR3 spans 12 residues. Trimming at V came to 0 bases and at J to 8 bases, leaving 3 bases not matched to a gene. CDR1 and CDR2 (germline): SQVTM, ANQGSEA. Here the CDR3 DNA reads TGCAGCGTTGAAGATGACAGGGCGGGCTACACCTTC. Its translation: CSVEDDRAGYTF.

The rearrangement joins TRBV28 to TRBJ2-7; 11 bases are a match to TRBD1. With V trimmed by 11 bases and J by 10 bases, 13 bases remained unmatched. CDR1 and CDR2 (germline): MDHEN, SYDVKM. This CDR3 is built from 13 residues. The CDR3: CAGTLGTGGQQYF. Here the CDR3 DNA reads TGTGCCGGCACGCTTGGGACAGGGGGACAACAGTACTTC.

This clonotype was found once. The chain carries TRBV5-1 and TRBJ2-7; 9 bases fit TRBD2. Trimming removed 4 bases from V and 3 bases from J; junction bases left unmatched: 8. Germline V gene sequence: CDR1 SGHRS, CDR2 YFSETQ. This CDR3 is built from 15 residues. The CDR3 loop is CASSLSSGAYYEQYF. As DNA, the CDR3 is TGCGCCAGCAGCCTCTCTAGCGGGGCCTACTACGAGCAGTACTTC.

The gene calls are TRBV5-6 and TRBJ2-5; D gene ambiguous. Near its end, the DNA agrees better with TRBJ2-1, so the J call may be wrong. There are 13 residues in the CDR3. Germline V lookup: CDR1 SGHDT, CDR2 YYEEEE. The DNA for the CDR3 is TGTGCCAGCACCCTTATCGGCAACAATGAGCAGTTCTTC. Its protein product is CASTLIGNNEQFF.

This clonotype has only a few counts. The chain has TRBV10-3 and TRBJ2-5, with 14 nucleotides matching TRBD2. The trim removed 4 bases at V and 5 bases at J, leaving 3 bases unmatched. CDR1 is ENHRY and CDR2 is SYGVKD in the germline V gene. The CDR3 runs 15 residues. The CDR3 DNA sequence: TGTGCCATCAGTGGGGGACTAGCGGGGGCCGAGACCCAGTACTTC. Amino acid sequence: CAISGGLAGAETQYF.

This clonotype turned up a few times. This chain joins TRBV6-5 and TRBJ2-4; D possibly corresponds to TRBD1 (6 bases). V was clipped by 6 bases and J by 4 bases, with 16 bases between them. This CDR3 is built from 15 residues. Germline loops: CDR1 MNHEY, CDR2 SVGAGI. The CDR3 protein is CASSPDQGTKNIQYF. The CDR3 DNA follows: TGTGCCAGCAGCCCCGACCAGGGGACGAAAAACATTCAGTACTTC.